The 4 T cell receptor beta chains below all came from one sample that was sequenced in a study of T cell clonality in common variable immunodeficiency. The study's findings and limits: Reportedly, TCR beta sequences from common variable immunodeficiency showed fewer deletions and N-nucleotide insertions.

No antigens are known for them. Some clones are missing from TCRdb's copy, which holds only in-frame ones; the method was immunoSEQ multiplex PCR. The sample includes just over 20,000 clones, none of them occurring once. Sequencing was done on a sample of peripheral blood mononuclear cells. The receptor set was obtained from a human donor with common variable immunodeficiency.

This clone has ten or more counts. Sequencing ends 3 residues short of the CDR3 end; the germline J gene provides the rest. The chain couples TRBV6-7 to TRBJ1-5; 7 positions match TRBD1. TRBV6-7 qualifies as an ORF whose function is uncertain. CDR3 length equals 15 residues. The J segment lost 4 bases and the V segment lost 1 base, leaving 4 bases of the junction unmatched. CDR3 region: CASSYLQGRNQPQHF. The sequenced CDR3 bases are TGTGCCAGCAGTTACTTACAGGGGAGGAATCAGCCC.

This clone was counted at least ten times. The read gets to within 3 residues of the CDR3 end, and the germline J gene fills in the rest. This chain uses TRBV6-4 with TRBJ1-6; 7 nucleotides agree with TRBD1. Germline CDR1 MRHNA, CDR2 SNTAGT. Trimming removed 4 bases from V and 10 bases from J; junction bases left unmatched: 10. There are 15 residues in the CDR3. The CDR3 sequence is CASSGGRQGGSPLHF. CDR3 bases read: TGTGCCAGCAGTGGAGGAAGACAGGGCGGATCACCC.

This clone has ten or more counts. The sequence runs out 3 residues before the end of the CDR3; the remainder is reconstructed from the germline J gene. The chain has TRBV7-7 and TRBJ2-1; TRBD1 matches at 9 bases. CDR3 size: 16 residues. The trim removed 8 bases at V and 7 bases at J, leaving 15 bases unmatched. Per the germline V gene, CDR1 is SSHAT and CDR2 is FNYEAQ (reference sequence). Partial CDR3 DNA: TGTGCCAGCGCCCCCCTTGGGGGGACAGGGATAAATGAG. Translated: CASAPLGGTGINE. The whole CDR3 protein reads CASAPLGGTGINEQFF.

This clone was detected ten times or more. The sequenced fragment ends 3 residues before the CDR3 boundary, so the rest is inferred from the germline J gene. The chain couples TRBV20-1 to TRBJ1-4; D is uncertain. The CDR3 totals 15 residues. Per the germline V gene, CDR1 is DFQATT and CDR2 is SNEGSKA (reference sequence). Trimming pared 5 bases from V and 5 bases from J, leaving 18 bases between. Partial CDR3 DNA: TGCAGTGCTTCTTCGGTAGGAGGGTGGAATGAAAAA. This codes for CSASSVGGWNEK. The full CDR3 sequence reads CSASSVGGWNEKLFF.